This T cell receptor beta chain appears in the sequencing data of a study of blood T cell repertoires in COVID-19. Study at large: Samples came from the United States, Italy and Spain, spanning acute and convalescent COVID-19.

Authors' data handling: Nucleated cell number was recorded as an estimate derived from reference gene primer amplification. The assay was immunoSEQ multiplex PCR, and TCRdb's table has in-frame clones only and misses some. Clonal size and the V and J genes are those of that table, whereas D and trimming came from the DNA. The sample holds under 300,000 clones, approximately 90% seen once. Deletions cut 7 bases from V and 0 bases from J, with 9 bases between. The germline V gene has CDR1 ENHRY and CDR2 SYGVKD. The CDR3 is made up of 13 amino acids. The specimen sequenced was peripheral blood. The clonotype was recovered from a woman aged 40 to 49 with acute or convalescent COVID-19. This rearrangement joins TRBV10-3 to TRBJ1-1; D is uncertain. The CDR3 is CAIKPVLNTEAFF. Here the CDR3 DNA reads TGTGCCATCAAGCCGGTCCTGAACACTGAAGCTTTCTTT.